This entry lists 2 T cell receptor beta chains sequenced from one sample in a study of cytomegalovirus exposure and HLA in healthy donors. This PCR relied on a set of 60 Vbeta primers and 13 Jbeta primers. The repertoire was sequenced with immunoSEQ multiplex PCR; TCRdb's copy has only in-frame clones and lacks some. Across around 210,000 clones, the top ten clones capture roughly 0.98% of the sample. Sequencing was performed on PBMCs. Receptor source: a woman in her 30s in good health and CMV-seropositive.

The DNA of the CDR3 is TGCAGCGTTGTGGCGAACACTGAAGCTTTCTTT. Protein product: CSVVANTEAFF. The chain joins TRBV29-1 to TRBJ1-1; D unclear. V gave up 4 bases and J gave up 1 base, with 4 bases separating them. Germline V gene lookup returns CDR1 SQVTM and CDR2 ANQGSEA. The CDR3 contains 11 residues.

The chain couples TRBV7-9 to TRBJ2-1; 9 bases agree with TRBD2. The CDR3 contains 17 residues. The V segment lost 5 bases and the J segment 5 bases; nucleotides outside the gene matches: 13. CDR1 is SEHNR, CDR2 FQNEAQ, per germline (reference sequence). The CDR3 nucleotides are TGTGCCAGCAGCGCCTATGCTAGCGGGAAAGGGCACAATGAGCAGTTCTTC. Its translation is CASSAYASGKGHNEQFF.